The clone carrying this T cell receptor (beta chain) turned up a few times. Its antigen is undetermined. This entry belongs to a study of T cell repertoires in cytomegalovirus infection. TCRdb itself ran the reads through MiXCR, one entry per CDR3 protein. The repertoire holds some 800,000 distinct CDR3 sequences, with roughly 29% as singletons. This CDR3 comprises 13 residues. The V and J ends lost 2 bases and 5 bases respectively, with 10 bases between them. CDR1 and CDR2 (germline): SGHDT, YYEEEE. The chain uses TRBV5-6 and TRBJ1-1; no clear D. The sequencing here drew on cultured CD8+ T cells from PBMCs, taken from culture after CMV antigen stimulation. The sequence was collected from a human donor in good health (CMV status not recorded). Some clones in this sample may be carry-over from other donors' samples. CDR3 protein: CASSFGVGTEAFF. Written as DNA, the CDR3 is TGTGCCAGCAGCTTCGGGGTCGGGACTGAAGCTTTCTTT.